This entry concerns a single T cell receptor (beta chain). This clonotype was observed at least ten times. Its antigen remains undetermined. No much larger clonotype is one base removed from it; base qualities were not supplied. The germline V gene (reference sequence) sets CDR1 to SGHNT and CDR2 to YYREEE. The CDR3 goes from the cysteine to the phenylalanine over 15 residues. The retained sequence is limited to the CDR3, 45 bases, with the frame set at the first base. Trimmed from V: 5 bases; trimmed from J: 8 bases; junction bases lacking a gene match: 11. This entry is derived from a study of T and B cells in COVID-19 patients (dated by TCRdb to about 2020). Regarding the study in general: Using TRB and IGH repertoire sequencing of peripheral blood, the study characterized adaptive immunity in COVID-19 patients who had active infection or had recovered. A recovered cohort comprised some 18 patients contributing 20 samples, mostly after mild to moderate COVID-19 managed as outpatients. Patients in the recovered cohort had a median age of almost 35 years, compared with around 70 years for patients in the active-infection cohort. Of the roughly 19 patients in the active-infection cohort, about a dozen were critically ill and needed mechanical ventilation or ECMO. Comorbidities linked to unfavorable COVID-19 outcome were present in about 90% of the roughly 20 patients in the active-infection cohort. Over 7 million TCR sequences were analysed from a TCR and BCR sequence repository that comprised a few dozen patients and around 70 time points. A couple of patients were included in both the recovered and active cohorts because samples were available from active disease and after recovery. An age-matched reference group of some 36 healthy donors negative for COVID-19 antibodies was used as the comparison for repertoire analyses. As many as 9 follow-up blood samples were collected from each patient, and in some individuals these samples spanned different disease stages. Points the paper makes about the study in general: The reported TCR clusters were said to need prospective validation before any clinical use. In active COVID-19, TRB repertoires were highly clonal, while at recovery, diversity and richness increased above the levels seen in healthy donors. TRBV/TRBJ gene usage was reported as strongly skewed in patients with COVID-19. Specific T cell subsets (CD4+/Treg/CD8+) and sorted SARS-CoV-2-responsive or tetramer+ T cells had not yet been sequenced, with those experiments still ongoing. A total of 2,331 exclusive TCR clusters, including 31 low-pGen clusters, were found in the recovered cohort. Blood samples from mildly ill patients during symptoms and early samples from severe cases were scarce. The size of the cohort was considered insufficient for assessing HLA contributions to COVID-19 susceptibility or severity.

The listed sequencing device is Illumina MiSeq. Multiplex PCR with BIOMED2 TRB-A/B primer pools was used to amplify the TRB rearrangements. Illumina-compatible adapters and 7-nucleotide sample barcodes were attached to the amplicons in two consecutive PCRs. All library PCRs used Phusion HS II polymerase. The amplicons were purified from gel with the NucleoSpin Gel and PCR Clean-up kit, measured on Qubit, and combined at roughly 4 nM. The quality of the amplicon pool was checked on an Agilent 2100 Bioanalyzer prior to Illumina next-generation sequencing. The study's processing was this. Annotation of TRB rearrangements was performed with MiXCR 3.0.8 using the default MiXCR reference library. Non-productive reads and sequences with fewer than 2 reads were excluded, and each unique CDR3 nucleotide sequence counted as one clone. Clonality, diversity, richness and V-J gene usage were calculated in R 3.5.1. GLIPH2 was used to cluster TCRs based on CDR3 similarity, and OLGA was used to calculate the generation probabilities. Only GLIPH2 clusters containing at least four unique TCR clonotypes present in at least three individuals were kept. TCRdb trimmed public reads at Q25 via fastp, called clones via MiXCR and kept in-frame beta chains. Here each entry gathers all rows of one CDR3 protein and keeps the most common genes and DNA. The V and J calls, along with clone size, are taken from TCRdb and not from the paper's own processing. The sample includes fewer than 8,500 distinct CDR3 sequences, with approximately 22% observed a single time. Of the sample, approximately 3.6% falls within the top ten clones.

Genomic DNA extracted from blood was used in amounts of roughly 250-500 ng for amplification of TRB repertoires. The rearrangement combines TRBV5-4 with TRBJ1-4, with 8 bases in between that match TRBD1. Sequences were obtained from blood. This TCR derives from a human donor who had recovered from COVID-19. The DNA is TGTGCCAGCAGTCTGGACCAGGGGGCGTTCGAAAAACTGTTTTTT. This translates into CASSLDQGAFEKLFF. The variable domain in full, with residues beyond the CDR3 obtained from the reference TRBV5-4 and TRBJ1-4 genes, is ETGVTQSPTHLIKTRGQQVTLRCSSQSGHNTVSWYQQALGQGPQFIFQYYREEENGRGNFPPRFSGLQFPNYSSELNVNALELDDSALYLCASSLDQGAFEKLFFGSGTQLSVL.